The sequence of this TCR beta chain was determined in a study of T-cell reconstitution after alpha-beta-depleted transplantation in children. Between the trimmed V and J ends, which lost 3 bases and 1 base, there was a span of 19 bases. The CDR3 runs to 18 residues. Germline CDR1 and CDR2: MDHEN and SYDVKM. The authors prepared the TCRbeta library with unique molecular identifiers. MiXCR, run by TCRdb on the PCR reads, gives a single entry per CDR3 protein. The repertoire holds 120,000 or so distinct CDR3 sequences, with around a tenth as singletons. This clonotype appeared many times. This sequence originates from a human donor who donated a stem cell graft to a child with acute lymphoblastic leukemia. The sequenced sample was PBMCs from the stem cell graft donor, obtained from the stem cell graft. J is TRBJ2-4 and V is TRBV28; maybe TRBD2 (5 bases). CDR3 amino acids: CASSFLLYPGLAKNIQYF. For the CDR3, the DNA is TGTGCCAGCAGTTTCCTGCTGTATCCGGGATTGGCCAAAAACATTCAGTACTTC.